This entry describes one T cell receptor (beta chain). Its target is not known. Clones were read by immunoSEQ multiplex PCR, and TCRdb kept only the in-frame ones, dropping some. The table shows about 73,000 clones, with approximately 86% occurring only once. J lost 7 bases, V lost 1 base, and 6 bases had no gene match. The CDR3 runs to 15 residues. Germline V CDR1 and CDR2: LGHNA, YSLEER. The sample originates from a study of OX40 agonist ivuxolimab in advanced cancers. Study-wide context: Partial responses were achieved by three patients: one hepatocellular carcinoma, two cutaneous melanoma. Study results and caveats: Partial responders dosed at 0.1-3.0 mg/kg displayed clonal expansion ranking among the lowest. There was clonal expansion of CD4+ and CD8+ blood T cells by week 6 at 0.1 to 3.0 mg/kg.

The starting material was CD4+ or CD8+ T cells sorted from blood, obtained in a trial of the OX40 agonist ivuxolimab. This chain uses TRBV4-3 with TRBJ2-5; 10 bases are shared with TRBD2. This TCR was recovered from an adult with an advanced solid tumor such as melanoma, head and neck, liver or kidney cancer. The CDR3 here is CASSQGAGGLVTQYF. CDR3 sequence (DNA): TGCGCCAGCAGCCAAGGAGCGGGGGGGCTAGTGACCCAGTACTTC.